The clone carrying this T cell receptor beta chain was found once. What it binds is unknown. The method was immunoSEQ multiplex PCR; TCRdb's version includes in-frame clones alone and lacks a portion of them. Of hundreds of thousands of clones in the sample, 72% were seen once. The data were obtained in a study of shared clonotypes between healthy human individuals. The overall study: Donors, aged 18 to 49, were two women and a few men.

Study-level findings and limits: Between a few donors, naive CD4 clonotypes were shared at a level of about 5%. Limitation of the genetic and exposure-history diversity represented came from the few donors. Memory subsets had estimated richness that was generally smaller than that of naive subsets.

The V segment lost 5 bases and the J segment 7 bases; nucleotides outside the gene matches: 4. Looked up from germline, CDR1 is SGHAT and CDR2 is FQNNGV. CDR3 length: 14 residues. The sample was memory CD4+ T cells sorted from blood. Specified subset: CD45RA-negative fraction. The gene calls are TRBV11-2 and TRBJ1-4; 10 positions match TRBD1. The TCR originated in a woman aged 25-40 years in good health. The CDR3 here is CASSNRDRGEKLFF. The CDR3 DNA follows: TGTGCCAGCAGCAACCGGGACAGGGGTGAAAAACTGTTTTTT.